Below, 9 T cell receptor beta chains from the same sample are listed, as sequenced in a study of shared clonotypes between healthy human individuals. Selected positively for CCR7 and CD45RO-negative, naive CD8 cells excluded terminally differentiated effector memory CD45RA+ cells. Assay: immunoSEQ multiplex PCR; the TCRdb copy retains only in-frame clones and omits some. The data contain about 590,000 clones, over 95% of them singletons. Sequencing was performed on naive CD8+ T cells sorted from blood. The receptors stem from a woman in her 30s in good health.

J is TRBJ1-1 and V is TRBV9; unclear D gene. The V and J ends lost 3 bases and 3 bases respectively, with 18 bases between them. The CDR3 runs 16 residues. The V gene's germline CDR1 is SGDLS and CDR2 YYNGEE. The CDR3 DNA is TGTGCCAGCAGCGCCATATCAGGTGCTCCTTACACTGAAGCTTTCTTT. This encodes CASSAISGAPYTEAFF.

The chain has TRBV5-1 and TRBJ2-7; D is unresolved. Deletions cut 0 bases from V and 0 bases from J, with 10 bases between. This CDR3 has 15 amino acids. Looked up from germline, CDR1 is SGHRS and CDR2 is YFSETQ. CDR3 DNA sequence: TGCGCCAGCAGCTTGGCCCAGGTGAGCTCCTACGAGCAGTACTTC. Translating it yields CASSLAQVSSYEQYF. The complete variable domain, with remaining parts taken from reference TRBV5-1 and TRBJ2-7, reads KAGVTQTPRYLIKTRGQQVTLSCSPISGHRSVSWYQQTPGQGLQFLFEYFSETQRNKGNFPGRFSGRQFSNSRSEMNVSTLELGDSALYLCASSLAQVSSYEQYFGPGTRLTVT.

This clone has a single count. J is TRBJ2-7 and V is TRBV27; D is possibly TRBD1 (5 bases). In germline, CDR1 is MNHEY, CDR2 SMNVEV (reference sequence). The CDR3 consists of 15 residues. V shed 1 base and J shed 3 bases, with 13 bases lying between them. CDR3 nucleotide sequence: TGTGCCAGCAGTTTATATCCCTCGGACAACTACGAGCAGTACTTC. Its translation: CASSLYPSDNYEQYF.

The chain carries TRBV28 and TRBJ2-1, with no clear D. Germline V gene sequence: CDR1 MDHEN, CDR2 SYDVKM. The CDR3 has 13 amino acids. V shed 3 bases and J shed 9 bases, with 12 bases lying between them. The CDR3 reads CASSFGIAREQFF. In nucleotides, the CDR3 is TGTGCCAGCAGTTTTGGAATCGCGCGTGAGCAGTTCTTC.

The V call is TRBV7-9, the J call TRBJ2-7; 16 bases are a match to TRBD2. CDR1 is SEHNR, CDR2 FQNEAQ, per germline (reference sequence). The CDR3 has 18 residues. V trimming: 5 bases; J trimming: 3 bases; junction bases outside the gene matches: 10. CDR3 DNA: TGTGCCAGCAGCCTCCTCCCGGGACTAGCGGGAGGGCACTACGAGCAGTACTTC. Protein sequence: CASSLLPGLAGGHYEQYF. The complete variable domain, with remaining parts taken from reference TRBV7-9 and TRBJ2-7, reads DTGVSQNPRHKITKRGQNVTFRCDPISEHNRLYWYRQTLGQGPEFLTYFQNEAQLEKSRLLSDRFSAERPKGSFSTLEIQRTEQGDSAMYLCASSLLPGLAGGHYEQYFGPGTRLTVT.

The CDR3 coding sequence is TGTGCCAGCAGCTTATTCGGGAGAGGTACTAATGAAAAACTGTTTTTT. Encoded protein: CASSLFGRGTNEKLFF. This chain joins TRBV7-9 and TRBJ1-4; unclear D gene. Trimming stripped 2 bases from V and 2 bases from J, with 12 bases between. This CDR3 is 16 amino acids long. Germline-derived CDR1 and CDR2 are SEHNR and FQNEAQ (reference sequence).

This clone was observed a single time. The chain couples TRBV15 to TRBJ2-7; unclear D gene. Germline CDR1 reads LNHNV; CDR2 reads YYDKDF (reference sequence). The CDR3 runs 12 residues. With 3 bases removed from V and 5 bases from J, the gap between germline ends came to 8 bases. The CDR3 nucleotides are TGTGCCACCAGCAGGGTGTCGCACGAGCAGTACTTC. Its protein is CATSRVSHEQYF.

V usage is TRBV19 and J usage is TRBJ2-1; a possible D gene is TRBD2 (7 bases). CDR1 LNHDA and CDR2 SQIVND come from the germline V gene (reference sequence). V was cut by 5 bases and J by 5 bases, with 19 bases left in between. The CDR3 sequence is 16 residues long. CDR3 loop: CASSLSTGGPDNEQFF. DNA for the CDR3: TGTGCCAGTAGTCTCTCCACGGGGGGCCCTGACAATGAGCAGTTCTTC.

The chain employs TRBV28 and TRBJ2-7; TRBD2 is a possible D gene (5 bases). Trimming left V 7 bases short and J 0 bases short, with 19 bases between. From germline, CDR1 is MDHEN and CDR2 SYDVKM. This CDR3 spans 16 amino acids. The CDR3 protein is CASIPGWALNSYEQYF. In nucleotides, the CDR3 is TGTGCCAGCATTCCGGGGTGGGCGTTAAACTCCTACGAGCAGTACTTC.